The entry that follows covers one T cell receptor beta chain sequence. The antigen remains undetermined. MiXCR was run by TCRdb on the 5' RACE reads, yielding one entry per CDR3 protein. The sample carries some 440,000 distinct CDR3 sequences, around 24% recorded once. These data originate in a study of identical twins. The length of the CDR3 is 15 residues. From germline, CDR1 is SGHTA and CDR2 FQGNSA. V dropped 5 bases and J dropped 4; count of bases not matched to a gene: 9. Overall study findings and caveats: Out-of-frame beta sequences exhibited a weaker degree of excess twin sharing.

The same specimen was also included in a second study, on T cells expressing NK-cell markers. That source notes: Sorted CD3+CD56+NKG2C+, CD3+CD56+NKG2C- and CD3+CD56-NKG2C+ T cells provided the TCR beta repertoires. Sequencing covered eight donors, seven HCMV-seropositive and one seronegative. Several of the experiments relied on an anti-gamma-delta TCR antibody so that only alpha-beta TCR T cells were sorted.

The genes are TRBV7-2 and TRBJ2-5; TRBD2 matches at 8 bases. Sequences were obtained from CD4+ T cells sorted from blood. This TCR was sampled from a woman under 30 in good health. The CDR3: CASSRGGLDLETQYF. The CDR3 DNA follows: TGTGCCAGCAGCCGAGGGGGACTAGATTTAGAGACCCAGTACTTC.